This record looks at one TCR beta chain sequence and its context. The entry originates in a study of OX40 agonist ivuxolimab in advanced cancers. Study background: From about 20 to 79 years was the age range, with a mean of around 60 years, and roughly 83% were male.

The repertoire was sequenced with immunoSEQ multiplex PCR; TCRdb's copy has only in-frame clones and lacks some. The sample lists about 81,000 clones, roughly 85% occurring once. The CDR3 length is 13 residues. V gave up 6 bases and J gave up 4 bases, with 12 bases separating them. CDR1 and CDR2 (germline): MDHEN, SYDVKM. The sequence was obtained from an adult with an advanced solid tumor such as melanoma, head and neck, liver or kidney cancer. The chain has TRBV28 and TRBJ1-1, with D possibly TRBD1 on 5 matching bases. Sequencing used CD4+ or CD8+ T cells sorted from blood, obtained in a trial of the OX40 agonist ivuxolimab. CDR3 DNA sequence: TGTGCCAGCAGAACCCCAGGGACCACTGAAGCTTTCTTT. Its translation: CASRTPGTTEAFF.